Each of the 27 T cell receptor beta chains below was sequenced from the same sample in a study of control samples from healthy donors and cancer patients. Repertoires were generated with immunoSEQ multiplex PCR, while TCRdb's copy carries only in-frame clones and drops some. Counted here are approximately 150,000 clones, about 90% occurring once; the ten biggest clones make up just over 2%. Sequences were obtained from blood. These receptors were taken from a woman in her 40s in good health.

The V and J genes are TRBV4-1 and TRBJ2-7, with D perhaps matching TRBD2 (6 bases). Germline V CDR1 and CDR2: MGHRA, YSYEKL. The CDR3 is made up of 16 amino acids. V gave up 4 bases and J gave up 6 bases, with 22 bases separating them. The CDR3 DNA reads TGCGCCAGCAGCCTTGTCCCGGGCGGGGATCCCATCGAGCAGTACTTC. It translates to CASSLVPGGDPIEQYF.

The CDR3 loop is CASSTRLAGGETQYF. The CDR3, as DNA: TGTGCCAGCAGTACGCGGCTAGCGGGGGGAGAGACCCAGTACTTC. The chain carries TRBV6-5 and TRBJ2-5; 11 bases match TRBD2. The V gene end was trimmed by 5 bases and the J gene end by 4 bases; junction bases not matched to a gene: 6. The germline gives CDR1 MNHEY, CDR2 SVGAGI. This CDR3 comprises 15 residues.

V and J are TRBV18 and TRBJ2-5, with 9 bases aligning to TRBD2. Germline CDR1 is KGHSH and CDR2 is LQKENI. V dropped 3 bases and J dropped 1; count of bases not matched to a gene: 3. The CDR3 length is 15 residues. For the CDR3, the DNA is TGTGCCAGCTCACCTAGCGGGGGCCTCCAAGAGACCCAGTACTTC. It yields the protein CASSPSGGLQETQYF.

The V and J genes are TRBV5-1 and TRBJ1-1, with 10 bases identical to TRBD1. V dropped 5 bases and J dropped 3; count of bases not matched to a gene: 7. Germline V gene sequence: CDR1 SGHRS, CDR2 YFSETQ. The CDR3 contains 15 residues. Written as DNA, the CDR3 is TGCGCCAGCAGGGGACAGGGGTCAGGATACACTGAAGCTTTCTTT. Its translation: CASRGQGSGYTEAFF.

V gene TRBV5-4 combines with J gene TRBJ1-2; 8 bases fit TRBD1. Unmatched junction bases numbered 11, after V lost 4 bases and J lost 6 bases. This CDR3 is built from 15 residues. Germline CDR1 is SGHNT and CDR2 is YYREEE (reference sequence). In nucleotides, the CDR3 is TGTGCCAGCAGCCATACCTCTGACAGGGGCCATGGCTACACCTTC. Its protein product is CASSHTSDRGHGYTF.

The V gene is TRBV10-3, the J gene TRBJ2-7, with 10 bases identical to TRBD1. There are 14 residues in the CDR3. Germline CDR1 reads ENHRY; CDR2 reads SYGVKD. V was clipped by 10 bases and J by 3 bases; unmatched bases: 9. The CDR3 protein is CATSPGTGVYEQYF. CDR3 nucleotide sequence: TGTGCCACTTCACCCGGGACAGGGGTCTACGAGCAGTACTTC.

V and J are TRBV18 and TRBJ2-3, with 8 bases lining up with TRBD2. CDR3 length: 15 amino acids. CDR1 KGHSH and CDR2 LQKENI come from the germline V gene. Trimming took 5 bases from V and 0 from J; bases not matched to a gene: 4. The DNA of the CDR3 is TGTGCCAGCTCAGGAGCGGGGGAGAGCACAGATACGCAGTATTTT. Its protein product is CASSGAGESTDTQYF.

This chain uses TRBV5-5 with TRBJ1-6, with 9 nucleotides matching TRBD1. The CDR3 is 14 residues long. Germline CDR1 reads SGHKS; CDR2 reads YYEKEE (reference sequence). J gave up 11 bases and V 4 bases, and 7 bases lay outside the gene matches. CDR3 amino acids: CASSPGTGSPPLHF. The CDR3 DNA is TGTGCCAGCAGCCCCGGGACAGGGTCTCCACCCCTCCACTTT.

V gene TRBV6-1 combines with J gene TRBJ1-2; the D is unclear. CDR3 length equals 13 residues. Trimming stripped 2 bases from V and 8 bases from J, with 12 bases between. Germline-derived CDR1 and CDR2 are MNHNS and SASEGT. This CDR3 reads CASSELWLSGYTF. The DNA of the CDR3 is TGTGCCAGCAGTGAATTGTGGTTGAGCGGCTACACCTTC.

The V call is TRBV5-1, the J call TRBJ2-7; no clear D. Trimming removed 2 bases at V and 6 bases at J, with 15 bases between. Germline V gene lookup returns CDR1 SGHRS and CDR2 YFSETQ. This CDR3 is built from 14 residues. CDR3 loop: CASSLNDPAGEQYF. In nucleotides, the CDR3 is TGCGCCAGCAGCTTAAACGATCCCGCCGGCGAGCAGTACTTC.

The chain employs TRBV5-4 and TRBJ1-6; D call uncertain. V dropped 4 bases and J dropped 6 bases, with 11 bases sitting between them. Germline lookup yields CDR1 SGHNT and CDR2 YYREEE (reference sequence). The CDR3 runs 14 residues. In DNA form, the CDR3 reads TGTGCCAGCAGCCCAAGAACAGCTAATTCACCCCTCCACTTT. Protein: CASSPRTANSPLHF.

The V call is TRBV5-1, the J call TRBJ1-1, with D possibly matching TRBD1 (6 bases). This CDR3 is 15 amino acids long. Trimming cost V 4 bases and J 0 bases, with 13 bases left between them. CDR1 and CDR2 from the germline V gene are SGHRS and YFSETQ. The CDR3, as DNA: TGCGCCAGCAGCCCGGACAGATACATGAACACTGAAGCTTTCTTT. It specifies CASSPDRYMNTEAFF.

This clone has a single count. The CDR3 region is CASNLGGGQGVDEQFF. CDR3 coding DNA: TGCGCCAGCAACCTCGGGGGGGGACAGGGTGTGGATGAGCAGTTCTTC. The chain employs TRBV4-1 and TRBJ2-1; tentatively, D is TRBD1 (9 bases). Trimming removed 7 bases at V and 8 bases at J, with 24 bases between. The CDR3 spans 16 residues. Per germline, CDR1 MGHRA and CDR2 YSYEKL.

The genes are TRBV11-2 and TRBJ2-5; 8 bases line up with TRBD2. With 3 bases clipped from V and 2 bases from J, the junction kept 5 bases outside the gene matches. The CDR3 is made up of 15 amino acids. Per germline, CDR1 SGHAT and CDR2 FQNNGV. CDR3: CASSFAGGEQETQYF. In DNA form, the CDR3 reads TGTGCCAGCAGCTTTGCGGGGGGCGAACAAGAGACCCAGTACTTC.

This chain connects TRBV18 to TRBJ1-1; D perhaps matches TRBD1 (6 bases). The germline V gene has CDR1 KGHSH and CDR2 LQKENI. The length of the CDR3 is 13 residues. Trimming removed 6 bases at V and 3 bases at J, with 11 bases between. DNA of the CDR3: TGTGCCAGCTCCCAACACAGGGACACTGAAGCTTTCTTT. It specifies CASSQHRDTEAFF.

The rearrangement uses TRBV2 and TRBJ1-5; 8 bases are a match to TRBD1. The CDR3 spans 15 residues. Unmatched junction bases numbered 2, after V lost 3 bases and J lost 1 base. Germline values: CDR1 SNHLY, CDR2 FYNNEI. CDR3 DNA sequence: TGTGCCAGCAGTGAGCAGGGGGCCAGCAATCAGCCCCAGCATTTT. Its protein product is CASSEQGASNQPQHF.

The genes are TRBV28 and TRBJ1-1; D ambiguous. Germline V lookup: CDR1 MDHEN, CDR2 SYDVKM. This CDR3 region has 13 residues. Trimming pared 6 bases from V and 1 base from J, leaving 9 bases between. Written as DNA, the CDR3 is TGTGCCAGCAGGGTCAACAAGAACACTGAAGCTTTCTTT. Translated, it gives CASRVNKNTEAFF.

This clone has a single count. The chain links TRBV4-1 to TRBJ2-3; TRBD2 matches 9 bases. Looked up from germline, CDR1 is MGHRA and CDR2 is YSYEKL. The CDR3 is 15 amino acids. Unmatched junction bases numbered 6, after V lost 1 base and J lost 7 bases. CDR3 residues: CASSQAPSGAYTQYF. Here the CDR3 DNA reads TGCGCCAGCAGCCAAGCCCCTAGCGGGGCGTATACGCAGTATTTT.

J is TRBJ2-2 and V is TRBV7-2; tentatively, D is TRBD1 (6 bases). Germline CDR1 reads SGHTA; CDR2 reads FQGNSA. The CDR3 contains 14 residues. The V and J ends lost 5 bases and 3 bases respectively, with 10 bases between them. The CDR3 DNA follows: TGTGCCAGCAGCATCGGACAGTACACCGGGGAGCTGTTTTTT. This gives the protein CASSIGQYTGELFF.

The chain recombines TRBV6-5 with TRBJ1-2; D call uncertain. The germline V gene encodes CDR1 MNHEY and CDR2 SVGAGI. Trimming left V 11 bases short and J 5 bases short, with 15 bases between. The CDR3 has 12 residues. The CDR3, as DNA: TGTGCCGGACGCCCCTCTGGGTATGGCTACACCTTC. Residues: CAGRPSGYGYTF.

The chain couples TRBV4-1 to TRBJ2-3, with 11 nucleotides matching TRBD2. The CDR3 is made up of 16 amino acids. V trimming: 3 bases; J trimming: 6 bases; junction bases outside the gene matches: 8. From germline, CDR1 is MGHRA and CDR2 YSYEKL. The CDR3 sequence is CASSQLSSGGSDTQYF. The CDR3 DNA reads as TGCGCCAGCAGCCAGCTGTCTAGCGGGGGGTCGGATACGCAGTATTTT.

This clone appeared a single time. This chain links TRBV7-2 with TRBJ2-7, with D maybe TRBD1 (5 bases). Germline assignment: CDR1 SGHTA and CDR2 FQGNSA. The ends were cut back, 0 bases at V and 2 bases at J, with 11 bases in the middle. The CDR3 totals 15 residues. The CDR3 DNA sequence: TGTGCCAGCAGCTTAGCTCTGGGGCAGACCTACGAGCAGTACTTC. It translates to CASSLALGQTYEQYF.

V usage is TRBV15 and J usage is TRBJ2-5; 14 positions agree with TRBD2. The trim removed 3 bases at V and 0 bases at J, leaving 9 bases unmatched. Germline loops: CDR1 LNHNV, CDR2 YYDKDF (reference sequence). The CDR3 extends over 19 amino acids. The chain's CDR3 is CATSRLGLAGGTYQETQYF. The DNA of the CDR3 is TGTGCCACCAGCAGGCTTGGACTAGCGGGGGGAACGTACCAAGAGACCCAGTACTTC.

The chain carries TRBV2 and TRBJ1-5, with a tentative D call TRBD1 (5 bases). Germline V gene data show CDR1 as SNHLY and CDR2 as FYNNEI. V lost 5 bases and J 7 bases, leaving 12 bases between the germline ends. The CDR3 totals 13 residues. This CDR3 is CASSRGIGQPQHF. In DNA, the CDR3 is TGTGCCAGCAGTAGGGGAATAGGGCAGCCCCAGCATTTT.

The V call is TRBV5-4, the J call TRBJ2-3; D is perhaps TRBD2 (6 bases). Germline V gene sequence: CDR1 SGHNT, CDR2 YYREEE (reference sequence). This CDR3 has 16 amino acids. Trimming took 2 bases from V and 4 from J, leaving 17 bases between them. CDR3 in amino acids: CASSLDSTRRADTQYF. CDR3 nucleotide sequence: TGTGCCAGCAGCTTAGATTCGACTAGGAGGGCAGATACGCAGTATTTT.

V usage is TRBV12-3 or TRBV12-4 and J usage is TRBJ1-1, with 8 bases fitting TRBD1. The CDR3 contains 13 residues. With 4 bases clipped from V and 3 bases from J, the junction kept 1 base outside the gene matches. In DNA form, the CDR3 reads TGTGCCAGCAGTTACAGGGGGGACACTGAAGCTTTCTTT. Its protein product is CASSYRGDTEAFF.

V gene TRBV4-1 combines with J gene TRBJ1-1; 8 bases agree with TRBD1. This CDR3 is built from 16 residues. CDR1 is MGHRA and CDR2 is YSYEKL in the germline V gene. V shed 2 bases, J shed 3 bases, and the junction held 8 bases outside the gene matches. In DNA, the CDR3 is TGCGCCAGCAGCCAACCCTCGACAGGGGAGTACACTGAAGCTTTCTTT. It yields the protein CASSQPSTGEYTEAFF.